This T cell receptor (beta chain) was captured by sequencing in a study of OX40 agonist ivuxolimab in advanced cancers. Broadly, across the study: Ivuxolimab, which targeted the costimulatory receptor OX40 (CD134), was an agonistic, fully human IgG2 monoclonal antibody. The monotherapy dose-escalation portion (N of about 50 patients) of the phase I ivuxolimab trial is reported in the paper. Intravenous ivuxolimab was administered to patients every 2 weeks at six dose levels: 0.01, 0.1, 0.3, 1.5, 3 and 10 mg/kg. Peripheral TCRbeta sequencing aimed to test whether ivuxolimab altered TCR sequence diversity and caused clonal T-cell expansion. The dose-escalation cohort was around 84% male with a mean age of approximately 59 years, ranging from about 20 to 80. Patients were allowed to have had prior anti-PD-1, anti-PD-L1 or anti-CTLA-4 therapy, and 40% of the dose-escalation patients had been treated with checkpoint inhibitors. Of the approximately 50 patients in dose escalation, some 20 had hepatocellular carcinoma, about 15 had melanoma, 9 had renal cell carcinoma and 9 had head and neck cancer. Partial responses occurred in three dose-escalation patients, of whom one had hepatocellular carcinoma and two had cutaneous melanoma.

Genomic DNA was isolated from the sorted cells so that the TCRbeta CDR3 region could be sequenced. TCRbeta CDR3 regions were sequenced using the immunoSEQ Assay. TCRdb re-hosts the immuneACCESS table, in-frame sequences only. Its copies lack some clones; in the studies checked, an unresolved V gene accounts for under half of them, and the cause for the rest is not known. In all, the sample holds over 90,000 clones, and 90% of those were seen once. The top ten hold around 0.15% of the sample. What the authors observed across the whole study: In the 0.1-3.0 mg/kg groups, partial responders had among the lowest normalized peripheral clonal expansion, particularly in CD8+ T cells. On average, CD8+ T cells showed more expanded clones than CD4+ T cells after ivuxolimab. At doses of 0.1 to 3.0 mg/kg, clonal expansion of both CD4+ and CD8+ blood T cells was observed from baseline to week 6. Low levels of normalized T-cell clonal expansion were also seen in some nonresponding patients. Which antigens the clonally expanded peripheral T cells were specific for was not determined.

Concerning this clone: The antigen it binds to is not known. Nothing much larger sits one base from this clone, and base qualities are not available.

The trial excluded patients who had a history of autoimmune disease or who were on systemic immunosuppression. Peripheral blood for TCR sequencing was collected from all dose cohorts at baseline, on cycle 4 day 1, and on cycle 7 day 1. The samples were taken from a phase I, first-in-human, multicenter, open-label dose-escalation trial of ivuxolimab. Adults with locally advanced or metastatic head and neck squamous cell, hepatocellular, melanoma or renal cell carcinoma were enrolled in the trial. Before TCR sequencing, CD4+ T cells and CD8+ T cells were sorted from peripheral blood as separate populations. The sequence was collected from an adult with an advanced solid tumor such as melanoma, head and neck, liver or kidney cancer. Sequences were derived from CD4+ or CD8+ T cells sorted from blood, sampled in a trial of the OX40 agonist ivuxolimab.

The CDR3: CASSYQGYNEQFF. The DNA is TGTGCCAGCAGTTATCAGGGGTACAATGAGCAGTTCTTC. Recombination connected TRBV6-5 to TRBJ2-1; the D gene is perhaps TRBD1, from 6 matching bases. V sheds 3 bases and J sheds 4 bases, leaving 7 bases between their ends. From the cysteine up to the phenylalanine, the CDR3 has a length of 13 residues. Only the CDR3 DNA is retained, 39 bases long and in frame from the first base. The germline V gene provides CDR1 MNHEY and CDR2 SVGAGI.